This section outlines one T cell receptor beta chain sequence together with its context. Between the trimmed V and J ends, which lost 3 bases and 2 bases, there was a span of 10 bases. This CDR3 has 13 amino acids. The germline V gene encodes CDR1 SQVTM and CDR2 ANQGSEA. This sample stems from a study of T cells after somatic rescue of genetic block. TCRdb keeps only in-frame clones here, not all; method: immunoSEQ multiplex PCR. Here the sample spans about 88,000 clones, more than 80% being singletons. The sequencing sample was made of peripheral blood mononuclear cells (PBMCs). This receptor was obtained from a woman aged 18-29 years. The rearrangement links TRBV29-1 to TRBJ1-2; D is unclear. The chain's CDR3 is CSVERSANYGYTF. The DNA of the CDR3 is TGCAGCGTTGAGCGCAGTGCGAACTATGGCTACACCTTC.